This T cell receptor beta chain was observed in a study of Ad26.COV2.S vaccination and SARS-CoV-2 variants. Some clones are missing from TCRdb's copy, which holds only in-frame ones; the method was immunoSEQ multiplex PCR. Of about 320,000 clones in the sample, about nine tenths were seen once. The CDR3 is 14 residues long. V was cut by 5 bases and J by 2 bases, with 10 bases left in between. CDR1 is SEHNR and CDR2 is FQNEAQ in the germline V gene (reference sequence). Treatment of the sample: some 19 received Ad26.COV2.S at low or high dose, single or two shots; about 5 received placebo; per-sample allocation not given. Following the first vaccine or placebo injection, samples were taken on day 63. Vaccination employed an Ad26 vector expressing the Wuhan-strain SARS-CoV-2 spike. This clone has more than one count but fewer than ten.

The chain carries TRBV7-9 and TRBJ2-1; no clear D gene. The sequences come from peripheral blood, collected in a trial of Ad26.COV2.S vaccine versus placebo. This TCR was sampled from a person between 18 and 60 years old who received the Ad26.COV2.S COVID-19 vaccine or a placebo. CDR3 nucleotide sequence: TGTGCCAGCAGCCCGAAACACACCTACAATGAGCAGTTCTTC. Amino acid sequence: CASSPKHTYNEQFF.